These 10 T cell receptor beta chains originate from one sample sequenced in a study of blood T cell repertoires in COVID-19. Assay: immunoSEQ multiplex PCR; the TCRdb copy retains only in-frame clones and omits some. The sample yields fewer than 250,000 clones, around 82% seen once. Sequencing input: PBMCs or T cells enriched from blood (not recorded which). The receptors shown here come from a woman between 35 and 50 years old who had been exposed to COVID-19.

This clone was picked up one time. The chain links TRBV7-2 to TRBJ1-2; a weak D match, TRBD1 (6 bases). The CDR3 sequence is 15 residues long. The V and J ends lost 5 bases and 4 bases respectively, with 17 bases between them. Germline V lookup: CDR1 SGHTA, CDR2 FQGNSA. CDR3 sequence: CASSNRDILSYGYTF. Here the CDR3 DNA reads TGTGCCAGCAGCAACCGGGACATTTTAAGCTATGGCTACACCTTC.

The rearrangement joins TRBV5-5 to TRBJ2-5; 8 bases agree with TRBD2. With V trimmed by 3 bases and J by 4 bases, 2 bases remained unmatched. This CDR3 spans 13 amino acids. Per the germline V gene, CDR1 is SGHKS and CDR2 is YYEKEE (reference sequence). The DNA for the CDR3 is TGTGCCAGCAGCTACACTAGCGGAGAGACCCAGTACTTC. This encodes CASSYTSGETQYF. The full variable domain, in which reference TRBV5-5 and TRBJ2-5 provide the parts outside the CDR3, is DAGVTQSPTHLIKTRGQQVTLRCSPISGHKSVSWYQQVLGQGPQFIFQYYEKEERGRGNFPDRFSARQFPNYSSELNVNALLLGDSALYLCASSYTSGETQYFGPGTRLLVL.

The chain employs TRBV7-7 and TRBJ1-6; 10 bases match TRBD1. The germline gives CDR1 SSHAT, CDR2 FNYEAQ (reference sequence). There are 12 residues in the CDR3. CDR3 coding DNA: TGTGCTAGCTGGGGACAGGGGTTACCCCTCCACTTT. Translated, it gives CASWGQGLPLHF.

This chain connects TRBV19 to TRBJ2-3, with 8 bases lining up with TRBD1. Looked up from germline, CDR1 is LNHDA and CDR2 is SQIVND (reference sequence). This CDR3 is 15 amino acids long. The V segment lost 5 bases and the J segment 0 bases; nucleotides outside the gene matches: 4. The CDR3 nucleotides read TGTGCCAGTAGTCCGGACAGGGAGAGCACAGATACGCAGTATTTT. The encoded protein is CASSPDRESTDTQYF. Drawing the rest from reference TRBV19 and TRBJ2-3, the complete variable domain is DGGITQSPKYLFRKEGQNVTLSCEQNLNHDAMYWYRQDPGQGLRLIYYSQIVNDFQKGDIAEGYSVSREKKESFPLTVTSAQKNPTAFYLCASSPDRESTDTQYFGPGTRLTVL.

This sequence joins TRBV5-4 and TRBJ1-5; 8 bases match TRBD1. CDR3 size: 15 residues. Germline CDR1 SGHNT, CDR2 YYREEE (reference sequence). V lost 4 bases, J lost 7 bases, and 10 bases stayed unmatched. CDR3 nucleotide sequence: TGTGCCAGCAGCAGCCCAACAGGGGGTGGCCAGCCCCAGCATTTT. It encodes CASSSPTGGGQPQHF.

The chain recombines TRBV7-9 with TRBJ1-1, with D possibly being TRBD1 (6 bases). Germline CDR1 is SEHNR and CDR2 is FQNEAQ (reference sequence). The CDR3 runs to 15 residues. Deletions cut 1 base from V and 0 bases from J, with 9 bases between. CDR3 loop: CASSLGGGMNTEAFF. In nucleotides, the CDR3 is TGTGCCAGCAGCTTAGGAGGGGGAATGAACACTGAAGCTTTCTTT.

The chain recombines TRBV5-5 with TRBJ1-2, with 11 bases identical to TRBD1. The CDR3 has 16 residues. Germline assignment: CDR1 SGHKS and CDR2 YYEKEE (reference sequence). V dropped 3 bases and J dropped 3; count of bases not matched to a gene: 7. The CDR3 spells CASSSRTGGADYGYTF. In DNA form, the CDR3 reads TGTGCCAGCAGCTCTAGGACAGGGGGCGCCGACTATGGCTACACCTTC.

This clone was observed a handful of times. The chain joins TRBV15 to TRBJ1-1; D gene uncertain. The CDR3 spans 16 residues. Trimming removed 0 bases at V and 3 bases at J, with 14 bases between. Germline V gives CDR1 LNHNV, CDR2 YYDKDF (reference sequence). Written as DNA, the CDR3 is TGTGCCACCAGCAGAGATTCATGGGAGGGTCACACTGAAGCTTTCTTT. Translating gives CATSRDSWEGHTEAFF. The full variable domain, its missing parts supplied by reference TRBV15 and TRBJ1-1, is DAMVIQNPRYQVTQFGKPVTLSCSQTLNHNVMYWYQQKSSQAPKLLFHYYDKDFNNEADTPDNFQSRRPNTSFCFLDIRSPGLGDTAMYLCATSRDSWEGHTEAFFGQGTRLTVV.

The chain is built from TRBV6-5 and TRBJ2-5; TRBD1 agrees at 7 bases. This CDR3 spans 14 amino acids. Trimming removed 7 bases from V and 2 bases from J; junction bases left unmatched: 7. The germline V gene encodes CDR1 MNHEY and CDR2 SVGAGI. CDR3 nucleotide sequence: TGTGCCAGCACAGGGGGTAAAGGACAAGAGACCCAGTACTTC. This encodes CASTGGKGQETQYF.

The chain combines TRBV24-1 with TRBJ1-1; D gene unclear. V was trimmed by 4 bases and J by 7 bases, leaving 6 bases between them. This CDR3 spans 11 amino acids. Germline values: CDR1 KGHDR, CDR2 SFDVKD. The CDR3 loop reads CATSDGIEAFF. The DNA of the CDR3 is TGTGCCACCAGTGACGGGATTGAAGCTTTCTTT.